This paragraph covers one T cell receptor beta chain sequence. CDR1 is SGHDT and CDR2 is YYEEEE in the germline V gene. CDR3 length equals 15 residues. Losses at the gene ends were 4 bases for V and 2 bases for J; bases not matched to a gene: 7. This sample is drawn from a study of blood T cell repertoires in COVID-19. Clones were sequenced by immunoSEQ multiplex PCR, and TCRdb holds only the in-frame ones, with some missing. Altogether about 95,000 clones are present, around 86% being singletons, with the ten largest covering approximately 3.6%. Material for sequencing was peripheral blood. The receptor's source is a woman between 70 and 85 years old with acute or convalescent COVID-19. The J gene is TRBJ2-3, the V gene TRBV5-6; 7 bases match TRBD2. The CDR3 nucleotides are TGTGCCAGCAGCCTGCTAGCGGTCCACACAGATACGCAGTATTTT. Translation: CASSLLAVHTDTQYF. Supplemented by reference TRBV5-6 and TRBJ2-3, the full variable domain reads DAGVTQSPTHLIKTRGQQVTLRCSPKSGHDTVSWYQQALGQGPQFIFQYYEEEERQRGNFPDRFSGHQFPNYSSELNVNALLLGDSALYLCASSLLAVHTDTQYFGPGTRLTVL.